This TCR beta chain is drawn from a study of blood T cell repertoires in COVID-19. Participants reported their clinical history, and cohort assignment relied on those reports. Two negative PCRs, clearance, or symptom resolution were required of recovered Cohort 3 donors. V lost 4 bases, J lost 8 bases, and 14 bases lay in between. Germline lookup yields CDR1 SGHVS and CDR2 FNYEAQ. CDR3 length: 14 residues. TCRdb's table, derived via immunoSEQ multiplex PCR, lists solely in-frame clones and lacks some. This sample yields 100,000 to 150,000 clones, of which about 88% are seen a single time; around 2.3% belongs to the top ten.

The material sequenced was PBMCs or T cells enriched from blood (not recorded which). The TCR originated in a woman in her 50s who had recovered from COVID-19. The rearrangement joins TRBV7-6 to TRBJ1-4; a possible D gene is TRBD1 (5 bases). The CDR3 nucleotides read TGTGCCAGCAGCTACGGGACTGGCGGGGAAAAACTGTTTTTT. Protein sequence: CASSYGTGGEKLFF.